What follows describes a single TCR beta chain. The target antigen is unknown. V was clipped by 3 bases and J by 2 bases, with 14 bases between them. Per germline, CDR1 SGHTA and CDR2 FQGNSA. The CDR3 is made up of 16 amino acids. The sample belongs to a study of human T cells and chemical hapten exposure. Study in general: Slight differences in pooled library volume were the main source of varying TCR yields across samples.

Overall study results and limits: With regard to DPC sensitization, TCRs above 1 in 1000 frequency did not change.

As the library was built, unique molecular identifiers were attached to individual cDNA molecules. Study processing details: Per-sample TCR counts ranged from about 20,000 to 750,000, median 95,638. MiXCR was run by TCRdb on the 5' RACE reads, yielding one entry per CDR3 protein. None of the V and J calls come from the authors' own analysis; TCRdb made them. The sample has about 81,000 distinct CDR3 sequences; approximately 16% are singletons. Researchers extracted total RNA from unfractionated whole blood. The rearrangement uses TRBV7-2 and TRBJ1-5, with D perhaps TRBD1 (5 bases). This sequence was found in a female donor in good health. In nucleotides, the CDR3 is TGTGCCAGCAGCTTTGGGGCCCGGGGCGGCAATCAGCCCCAGCATTTT. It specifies CASSFGARGGNQPQHF.